Following are 7 T cell receptor beta chains from one sample sequenced in a study of blood T cell repertoires in COVID-19. The table came from immunoSEQ multiplex PCR; TCRdb's copy has only in-frame clones and leaves some out. The sample comprises over 250,000 clones, 86% of which are singletons, and approximately 9.8% rests with the top ten. The sample was peripheral blood. The receptors were gathered from a man aged 40-49 years who had recovered from COVID-19.

The CDR3 reads CASSRTSVSHEQYF. CDR3 sequence (DNA): TGTGCCAGCAGCAGGACTAGCGTCAGCCACGAGCAGTACTTC. The chain combines TRBV6-6 with TRBJ2-7; 9 bases line up with TRBD2. CDR1 and CDR2 (germline): MNHNY, SVGAGI (reference sequence). The V segment lost 6 bases and the J segment 5 bases; nucleotides outside the gene matches: 8. The CDR3 runs to 14 residues.

This rearrangement joins TRBV3-1 (or the pseudogene TRBV3-2) to TRBJ2-1, with 8 bases matching TRBD2. In germline, CDR1 is LGHDT, CDR2 YNNKEL (reference sequence). There are 15 residues in the CDR3. Trimming removed 3 bases from V and 0 bases from J; junction bases left unmatched: 1. In nucleotides, the CDR3 is TGTGCCAGCAGCCACGCGGGGGGCTCCTACAATGAGCAGTTCTTC. Protein sequence: CASSHAGGSYNEQFF.

The chain couples TRBV10-3 to TRBJ2-1; D not resolved. CDR3 size: 12 residues. Germline CDR1 and CDR2: ENHRY and SYGVKD. V was cut by 5 bases and J by 7 bases, with 9 bases left in between. CDR3 protein: CAISFRWNEQFF. The CDR3 region has the DNA TGTGCCATCAGTTTCAGGTGGAATGAGCAGTTCTTC.

V gene TRBV2 combines with J gene TRBJ1-3, with D possibly matching TRBD1 (6 bases). CDR1 and CDR2 from the germline V gene are SNHLY and FYNNEI. Trimming left V 9 bases short and J 0 bases short, with 6 bases between. The CDR3 has 12 residues. In nucleotides, the CDR3 is TGTGCCAGACAGGGCTCTGGAAACACCATATATTTT. Translating it yields CARQGSGNTIYF.

The rearrangement uses TRBV7-2 and TRBJ1-3, with D perhaps TRBD1 (5 bases). Germline assignment: CDR1 SGHTA and CDR2 FQGNSA. V lost 3 bases and J lost 0, with 12 bases in between. There are 16 residues in the CDR3. In nucleotides, the CDR3 is TGTGCCAGCAGCTTCGTACAGGAGAGCTCTGGAAACACCATATATTTT. This sequence encodes CASSFVQESSGNTIYF.

The gene calls are TRBV12-3 or TRBV12-4 and TRBJ1-1, with D unclear. The CDR3 contains 12 residues. Trimming took off 6 bases at V and 4 bases at J, with 9 bases between the two ends. The CDR3 nucleotides read TGTGCCAGCAGCCTCCTCGGCACTGAAGCTTTCTTT. It codes for CASSLLGTEAFF.

The rearrangement joins TRBV11-3 to TRBJ2-5; 9 nucleotides match TRBD2. In germline, CDR1 is SGHNT, CDR2 YENEEA. V was clipped by 3 bases and J by 5 bases; unmatched bases: 4. The CDR3 extends over 14 amino acids. CDR3 sequence (DNA): TGTGCCAGCAGCTTGGCGGGGGGGTCGGAGACCCAGTACTTC. This codes for CASSLAGGSETQYF.